This T cell receptor (beta chain) stems from a study of blood T cell repertoires in COVID-19 (dated by TCRdb to 2018 to 2021). For the wider study: The collaborator samples originated in the United States, Italy and Spain and spanned the acute and convalescent phases of COVID-19. The material from the prospective study consisted of cDNA or gDNA derived from T cells, B-cell-depleted T cells, or PBMCs. Subjects who had been exposed to COVID-19, were actively infected with it, or had recovered from it provided the deeply sampled blood TCRbeta repertoires that made up the dataset. A freely available public database, intended as a resource for researchers studying the immune response to SARS-CoV-2, is where the repertoires were released. The samples were drawn from the first 160 participants of the ongoing ImmuneRACE study and from 1,254 subjects provided by 6 global collaborators. Sample metadata almost always included a de-identified subject ID, COVID-19 status, age in years and sex. Where available, HLA class I and class II types were taken from metadata supplied by the sample provider and were not determined by assay-based typing.

The CDR3 sequence holds 18 residues, the cysteine and phenylalanine included. Only the CDR3 part of the read is kept: 54 bases, read in frame from the first base. V is cut back by 2 bases and J by 1 base, with 9 bases in the junction unmatched. CDR1 MNHEY and CDR2 SMNVEV were looked up in the germline V gene (reference sequence). Each collaborating institution followed its own protocols to collect whole blood in K2EDTA tubes. For TCRbeta analysis, collaborators shipped samples in one of three forms: frozen whole blood, isolated PBMCs, or DNA extracted from either of those sample types. The immunoSEQ Assay, a bias-controlled multiplex PCR, was used to amplify TCRbeta CDR3 regions from genomic DNA. The study's own analysis went as follows. The number of nucleated cells in each sample was estimated by amplification of reference gene primers within the assay. To quantify the absolute abundance of each unique TCRbeta CDR3 rearrangement, sequence reads were collapsed and filtered. Productive Simpson clonality was computed per sample as the square root of Simpson's diversity index over productive rearrangements. Entries here come from immuneACCESS through TCRdb and include only in-frame sequences with V and J called. Some clones fail to appear in such tables; in the studies checked, an unresolved V gene covers under half of the shortfall, and the cause of the remainder is unknown. That table gives V, J and clone size, and the DNA gave D and trimming. For this sample the table gives about 130,000 clones, of which about 80% were detected only once. The ten largest clones represent 10% to 15% of the sample.

For this clone: Its antigen specificity is not known. Per-base quality was not reported, and no clone a single base away is much larger than it.

Overall study results and their limits: The quantity of clinical and demographic metadata differed by source and by participant and was supplied without curation.

The source is a woman aged 60-75 years with acute or convalescent COVID-19. Recombination joined TRBV27 with TRBJ2-1, with TRBD1 matching 9 junction bases. The sequencing sample was made of peripheral blood. The DNA is TGTGCCAGCAGTTTAAAAAGGACAGGGGTAGGGTCCTACAATGAGCAGTTCTTC. Its translation reads: CASSLKRTGVGSYNEQFF.